The following is a T cell receptor (beta chain) sequence with its context. Diagnostic decisions used clinical symptoms, serum thyroxine and TRAb, thyroid ultrasound and orbital computed tomography. This sample was included in a study of T cells in Graves' hyperthyroidism and ophthalmopathy. RNA transcripts were the template for amplifying TCR beta CDR3 regions. Initially, a first-round RT-PCR of the TCR CDR3 employed the HTBI primer set. TCRdb reanalysed the multiplex PCR reads using MiXCR and keeps one entry per CDR3 protein. Of hundreds of thousands of distinct CDR3 sequences listed, around 15% were seen once; the top ten hold 3% to 4.5%. Sequencing input: blood. The clonotype comes from a woman in her thirties with Graves' hyperthyroidism.

The CDR3 DNA reads as TGTGCCAGCAGTAACGGACAGGGAAGGTATGGCTACACCTTC. Residues: CASSNGQGRYGYTF. This chain links TRBV6-1 with TRBJ1-2, with TRBD1 matching over 8 bases. Germline V gives CDR1 MNHNS, CDR2 SASEGT. The CDR3 has 14 amino acids. V lost 5 bases to trimming and J lost 5 bases; unmatched junction nucleotides: 7.